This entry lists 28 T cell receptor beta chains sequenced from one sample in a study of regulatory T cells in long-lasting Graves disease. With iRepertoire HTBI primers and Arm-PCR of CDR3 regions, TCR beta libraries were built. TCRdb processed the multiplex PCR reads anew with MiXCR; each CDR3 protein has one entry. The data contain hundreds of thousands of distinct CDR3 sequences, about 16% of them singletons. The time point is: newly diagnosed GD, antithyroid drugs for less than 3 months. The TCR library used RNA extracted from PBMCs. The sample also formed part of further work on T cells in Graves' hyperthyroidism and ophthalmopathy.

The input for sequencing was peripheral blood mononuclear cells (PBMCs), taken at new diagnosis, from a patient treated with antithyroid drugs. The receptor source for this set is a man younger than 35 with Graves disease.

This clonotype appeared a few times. CDR3 DNA sequence: TGTGCCTGGAGTGTAAGAGGGTATAGCAATCAGCCCCAGCATTTT. The encoded protein is CAWSVRGYSNQPQHF. J is TRBJ1-5 and V is TRBV30; D gene unclear. Germline lookup yields CDR1 GTSNPN and CDR2 SVGIG (reference sequence). Deletions cut 0 bases from V and 0 bases from J, with 9 bases between. The CDR3 is made up of 15 amino acids.

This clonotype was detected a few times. CDR3 DNA sequence: TGTGCCAGCAGCTTAAAGGACCTCACAGATACGCAGTATTTT. This gives the protein CASSLKDLTDTQYF. The chain links TRBV11-2 to TRBJ2-3; D remains ambiguous. This CDR3 is built from 14 residues. The V end lost 2 bases, the J end lost 2 bases, and 8 bases lay between the germline ends. Germline V gene sequence: CDR1 SGHAT, CDR2 FQNNGV.

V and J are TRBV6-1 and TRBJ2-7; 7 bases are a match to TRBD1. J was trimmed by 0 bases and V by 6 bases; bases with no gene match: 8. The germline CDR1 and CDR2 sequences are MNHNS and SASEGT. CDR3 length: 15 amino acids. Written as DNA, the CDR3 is TGTGCCAGCAGGACGCGGACAGGAGACTCCTACGAGCAGTACTTC. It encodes CASRTRTGDSYEQYF.

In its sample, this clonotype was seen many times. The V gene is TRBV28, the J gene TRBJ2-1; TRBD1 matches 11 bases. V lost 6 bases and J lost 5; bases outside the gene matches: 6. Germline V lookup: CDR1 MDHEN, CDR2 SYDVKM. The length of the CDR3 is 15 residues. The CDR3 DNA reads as TGTGCCAGCAGCGGGCCGGGACAGGGGGACAATGAGCAGTTCTTC. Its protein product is CASSGPGQGDNEQFF.

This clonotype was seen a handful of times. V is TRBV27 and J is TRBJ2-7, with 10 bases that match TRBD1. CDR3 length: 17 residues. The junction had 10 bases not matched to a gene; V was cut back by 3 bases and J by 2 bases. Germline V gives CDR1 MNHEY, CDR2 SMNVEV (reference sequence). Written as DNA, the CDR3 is TGTGCCAGCAGTTTTTCCACCGGGACAGGGGCCCCCTACGAGCAGTACTTC. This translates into CASSFSTGTGAPYEQYF.

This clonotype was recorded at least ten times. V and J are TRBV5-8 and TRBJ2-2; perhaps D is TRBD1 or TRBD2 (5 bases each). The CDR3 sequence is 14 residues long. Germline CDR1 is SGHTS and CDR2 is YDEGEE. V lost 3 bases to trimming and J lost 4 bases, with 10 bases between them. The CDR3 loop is CASSWGRSTGELFF. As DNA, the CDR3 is TGTGCCAGCAGCTGGGGACGGAGCACCGGGGAGCTGTTTTTT.

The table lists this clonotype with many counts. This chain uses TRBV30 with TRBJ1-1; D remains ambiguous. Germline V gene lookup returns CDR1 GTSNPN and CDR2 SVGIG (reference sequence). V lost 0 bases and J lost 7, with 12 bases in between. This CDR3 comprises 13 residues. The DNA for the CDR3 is TGTGCCTGGAGTGTTGGTATACGAGATGAAGCTTTCTTT. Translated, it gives CAWSVGIRDEAFF.

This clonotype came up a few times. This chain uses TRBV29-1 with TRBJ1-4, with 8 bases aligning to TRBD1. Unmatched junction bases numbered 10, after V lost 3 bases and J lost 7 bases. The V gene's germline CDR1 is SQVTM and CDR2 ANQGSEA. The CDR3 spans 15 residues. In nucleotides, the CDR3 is TGCAGCGTTGAGCTCTTGGCAGGGGGCGGTGAAAAACTGTTTTTT. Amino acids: CSVELLAGGGEKLFF.

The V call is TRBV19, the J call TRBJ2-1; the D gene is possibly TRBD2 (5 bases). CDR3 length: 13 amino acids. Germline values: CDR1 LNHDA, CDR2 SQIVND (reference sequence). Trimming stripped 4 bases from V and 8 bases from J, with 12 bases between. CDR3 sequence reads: CASSTFGRDEQFF. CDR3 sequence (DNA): TGTGCCAGTAGTACCTTCGGGCGGGATGAGCAGTTCTTC.

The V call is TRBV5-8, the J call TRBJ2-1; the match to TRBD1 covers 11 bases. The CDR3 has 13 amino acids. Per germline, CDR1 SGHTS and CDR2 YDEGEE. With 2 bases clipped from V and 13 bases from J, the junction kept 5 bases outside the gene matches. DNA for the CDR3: TGTGCCAGCAGCTTTTCGGACAGGGGGCAACAGTTCTTC. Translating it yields CASSFSDRGQQFF.

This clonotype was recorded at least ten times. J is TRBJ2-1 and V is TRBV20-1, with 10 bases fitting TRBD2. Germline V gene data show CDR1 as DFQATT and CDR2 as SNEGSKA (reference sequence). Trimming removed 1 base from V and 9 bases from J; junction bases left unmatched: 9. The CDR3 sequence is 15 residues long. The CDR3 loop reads CSARVVAGGGSEQFF. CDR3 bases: TGCAGTGCTAGAGTAGTAGCGGGAGGTGGGAGTGAGCAGTTCTTC.

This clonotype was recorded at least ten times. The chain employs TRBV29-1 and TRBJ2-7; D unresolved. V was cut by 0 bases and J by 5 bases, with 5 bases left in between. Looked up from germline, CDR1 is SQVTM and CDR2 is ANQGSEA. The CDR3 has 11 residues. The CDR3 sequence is CSVEDVHEQYF. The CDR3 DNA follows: TGCAGCGTTGAAGATGTCCACGAGCAGTACTTC.

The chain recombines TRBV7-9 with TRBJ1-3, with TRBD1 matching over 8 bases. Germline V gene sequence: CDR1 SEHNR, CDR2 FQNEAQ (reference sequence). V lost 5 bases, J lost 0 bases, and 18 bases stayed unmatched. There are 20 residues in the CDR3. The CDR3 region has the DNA TGTGCCAGCAGCCCCAGAGACAGGGGTTCCGAGCTGAACTCTGGAAACACCATATATTTT. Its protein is CASSPRDRGSELNSGNTIYF.

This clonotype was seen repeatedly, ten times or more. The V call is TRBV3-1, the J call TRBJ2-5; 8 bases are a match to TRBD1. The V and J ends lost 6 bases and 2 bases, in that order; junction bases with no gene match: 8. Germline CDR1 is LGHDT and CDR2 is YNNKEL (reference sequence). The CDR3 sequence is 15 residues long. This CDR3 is CASSPRGLGQETQYF. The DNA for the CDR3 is TGTGCCAGCAGTCCCAGGGGGCTGGGACAAGAGACCCAGTACTTC.

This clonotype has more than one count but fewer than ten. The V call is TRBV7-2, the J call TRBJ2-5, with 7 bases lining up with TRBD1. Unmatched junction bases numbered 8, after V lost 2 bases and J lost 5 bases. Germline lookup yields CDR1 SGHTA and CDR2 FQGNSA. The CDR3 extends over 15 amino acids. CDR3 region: CASSLRGRDSETQYF. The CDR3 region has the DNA TGTGCCAGCAGCTTAAGGGGGCGCGATTCCGAGACCCAGTACTTC.

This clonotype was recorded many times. CDR3 in amino acids: CASSFPRRNRPYGYTF. CDR3 coding DNA: TGTGCCAGCAGCTTCCCACGACGGAACAGGCCCTATGGCTACACCTTC. The chain employs TRBV7-3 and TRBJ1-2; D is possibly TRBD1 (5 bases). V was shortened by 3 bases and J by 4 bases, with 18 bases between the two germline ends. The CDR3 contains 16 residues. CDR1 is SGHTA and CDR2 is FQGTGA in the germline V gene.

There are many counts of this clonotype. In nucleotides, the CDR3 is TGTGCCAGCACCCCAGGAGGACGGGCGCGATCTATCAATGAAAAACTGTTTTTT. It specifies CASTPGGRARSINEKLFF. The chain couples TRBV12-3 or TRBV12-4 to TRBJ1-4, with D hard to call. CDR3 size: 18 residues. V was pared by 7 bases and J by 5 bases, with 26 bases between.

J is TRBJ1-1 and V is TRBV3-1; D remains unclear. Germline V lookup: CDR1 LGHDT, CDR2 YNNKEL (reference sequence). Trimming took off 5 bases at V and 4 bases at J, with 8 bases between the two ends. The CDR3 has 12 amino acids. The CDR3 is CASSEQSTEAFF. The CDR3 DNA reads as TGTGCCAGCAGCGAACAGAGCACTGAAGCTTTCTTT.

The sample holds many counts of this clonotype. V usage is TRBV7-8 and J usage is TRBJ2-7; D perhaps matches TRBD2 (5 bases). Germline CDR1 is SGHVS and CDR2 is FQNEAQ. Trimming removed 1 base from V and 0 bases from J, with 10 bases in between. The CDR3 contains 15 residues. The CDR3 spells CASSLGTAISYEQYF. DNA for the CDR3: TGTGCCAGCAGCTTAGGGACTGCTATCTCCTACGAGCAGTACTTC.

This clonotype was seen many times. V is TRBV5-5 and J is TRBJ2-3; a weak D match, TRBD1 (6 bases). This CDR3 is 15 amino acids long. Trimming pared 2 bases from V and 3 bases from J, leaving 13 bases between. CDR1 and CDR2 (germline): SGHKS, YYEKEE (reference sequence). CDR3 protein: CASSFRGRLTDTQYF. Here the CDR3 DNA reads TGTGCCAGCAGCTTCAGGGGACGATTAACAGATACGCAGTATTTT.

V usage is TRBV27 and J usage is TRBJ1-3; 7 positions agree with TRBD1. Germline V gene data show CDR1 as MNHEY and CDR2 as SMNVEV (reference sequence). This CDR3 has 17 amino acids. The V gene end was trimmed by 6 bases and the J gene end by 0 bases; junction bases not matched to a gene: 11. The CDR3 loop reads CASSLRTGHSSGNTIYF. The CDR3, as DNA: TGTGCCAGCAGCCTAAGGACAGGCCACAGCTCTGGAAACACCATATATTTT.

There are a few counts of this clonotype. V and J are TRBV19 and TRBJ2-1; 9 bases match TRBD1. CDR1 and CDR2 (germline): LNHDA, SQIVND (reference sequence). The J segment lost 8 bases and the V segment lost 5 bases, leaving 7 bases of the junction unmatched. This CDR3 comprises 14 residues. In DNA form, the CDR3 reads TGTGCCAGTAGTGGACAGGGGTTTCCATATGAGCAGTTCTTC. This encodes CASSGQGFPYEQFF.

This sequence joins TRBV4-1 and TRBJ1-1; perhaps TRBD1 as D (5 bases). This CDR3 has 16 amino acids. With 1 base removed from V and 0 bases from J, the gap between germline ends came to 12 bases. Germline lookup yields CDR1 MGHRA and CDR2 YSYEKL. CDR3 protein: CASSQVPGQMNTEAFF. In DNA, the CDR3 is TGCGCCAGCAGCCAAGTCCCGGGGCAAATGAACACTGAAGCTTTCTTT.

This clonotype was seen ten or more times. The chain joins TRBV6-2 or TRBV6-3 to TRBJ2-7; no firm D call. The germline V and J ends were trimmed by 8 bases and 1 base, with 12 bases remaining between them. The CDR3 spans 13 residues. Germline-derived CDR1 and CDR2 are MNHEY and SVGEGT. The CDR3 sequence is CASRAAFSYEQYF. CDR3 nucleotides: TGTGCCAGCCGGGCAGCCTTTTCCTACGAGCAGTACTTC.

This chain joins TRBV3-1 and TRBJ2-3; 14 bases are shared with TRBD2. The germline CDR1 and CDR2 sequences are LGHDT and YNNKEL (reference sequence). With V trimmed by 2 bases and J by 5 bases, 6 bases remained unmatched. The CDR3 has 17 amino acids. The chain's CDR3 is CASSQPGLAGVIDTQYF. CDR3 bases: TGTGCCAGCAGCCAACCGGGACTAGCGGGAGTTATAGATACGCAGTATTTT.

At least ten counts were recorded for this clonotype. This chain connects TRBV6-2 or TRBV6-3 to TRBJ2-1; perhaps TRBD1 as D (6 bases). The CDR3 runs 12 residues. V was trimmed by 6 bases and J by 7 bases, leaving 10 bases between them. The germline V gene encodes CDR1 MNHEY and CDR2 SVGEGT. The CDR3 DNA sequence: TGTGCCAGCAGCATCAGGGGAAATGAGCAGTTCTTC. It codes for CASSIRGNEQFF.

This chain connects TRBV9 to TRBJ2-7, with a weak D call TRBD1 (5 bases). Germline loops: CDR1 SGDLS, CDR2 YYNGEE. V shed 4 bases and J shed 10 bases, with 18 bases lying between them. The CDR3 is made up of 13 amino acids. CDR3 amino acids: CASSPTGRVVQYF. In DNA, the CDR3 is TGTGCCAGCAGCCCCACGGGCAGGGTGGTACAGTACTTC.

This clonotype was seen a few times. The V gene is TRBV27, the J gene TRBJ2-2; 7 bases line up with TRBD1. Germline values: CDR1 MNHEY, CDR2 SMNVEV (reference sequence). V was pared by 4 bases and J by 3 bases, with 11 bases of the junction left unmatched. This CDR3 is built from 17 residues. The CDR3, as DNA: TGTGCCAGCAGTTCCTGGGGTGTCAGGGGGTACACCGGGGAGCTGTTTTTT. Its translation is CASSSWGVRGYTGELFF.